These 10 T cell receptor beta chains were all obtained from the same sample, sequenced in a study of CD8 T cells in ankylosing spondylitis (dated by TCRdb to 2016 to 2017). Broad study findings and their caveats: A TCR beta motif of 7 or 8 highly homologous amino acid variants appeared characteristic of blood from ankylosing spondylitis patients.

These TCRs are of unknown antigen specificity. Libraries were built with 5' RACE. The run used an Illumina HiSeq 2500. TCRdb handled the public reads itself, with Q25 trimming in fastp and clone calling in MiXCR, and kept productive beta chains. CDR3 protein duplicates are merged, each entry listing the most common genes and DNA. Across this sample there are some 800,000 distinct CDR3 sequences, with roughly 12% seen only once. Approximately 0.46% of the sample is in the top ten clones. The sample taken for sequencing was blood, either unsorted or a sorted T cell fraction (not recorded which). The source is a male donor with ankylosing spondylitis.

This rearrangement joins TRBV20-1 to TRBJ2-5; the D is unclear. CDR1 is DFQATT and CDR2 is SNEGSKA in the germline V gene (reference sequence). The V end lost 3 bases, the J end lost 5 bases, and 16 bases lay between the germline ends. The CDR3 is 14 residues long. In DNA, the CDR3 is TGCAGTGCTAGGACCCCCACGGACGGGGAGACCCAGTACTTC. Translating it yields CSARTPTDGETQYF.

This clonotype showed up many times. The V gene is TRBV20-1, the J gene TRBJ2-3, with 7 bases matching TRBD2. The V gene end was trimmed by 4 bases and the J gene end by 2 bases; junction bases not matched to a gene: 9. CDR1 is DFQATT and CDR2 is SNEGSKA in the germline V gene (reference sequence). The CDR3 has 15 amino acids. DNA for the CDR3: TGCAGTGCTACCAGCGGGATTTGGGCCACAGATACGCAGTATTTT. Its protein product is CSATSGIWATDTQYF.

This clonotype turned up a few times. This rearrangement joins TRBV6-5 to TRBJ1-2; D unresolved. CDR1 and CDR2 (germline): MNHEY, SVGAGI. Deletions cut 2 bases from V and 2 bases from J, with 6 bases between. The CDR3 is 13 residues long. The CDR3 here is CASSYMVNYGYTF. CDR3 DNA: TGTGCCAGCAGTTACATGGTCAACTATGGCTACACCTTC.

This clonotype has ten or more counts. V gene TRBV5-1 combines with J gene TRBJ2-7; a weak D match, TRBD2 (6 bases). V lost 0 bases and J lost 3, with 7 bases in between. Germline CDR1 and CDR2: SGHRS and YFSETQ. This CDR3 region has 13 residues. CDR3 nucleotides: TGCGCCAGCAGCTTGGTAGCGGACTACGAGCAGTACTTC. Amino acids: CASSLVADYEQYF. Combining the CDR3 with reference TRBV5-1 and TRBJ2-7 gives the whole variable domain KAGVTQTPRYLIKTRGQQVTLSCSPISGHRSVSWYQQTPGQGLQFLFEYFSETQRNKGNFPGRFSGRQFSNSRSEMNVSTLELGDSALYLCASSLVADYEQYFGPGTRLTVT.

In this sample, this clonotype turned up a few times. The chain has TRBV20-1 and TRBJ1-3; a possible D gene is TRBD1 (6 bases). Trimming removed 6 bases at V and 2 bases at J, with 14 bases between. Looked up from germline, CDR1 is DFQATT and CDR2 is SNEGSKA (reference sequence). This CDR3 comprises 14 residues. The CDR3 here is CSARRGQAGNTIYF. The CDR3 bases are TGCAGTGCCCGGCGGGGGCAGGCTGGAAACACCATATATTTT.

The chain joins TRBV20-1 to TRBJ1-2; maybe TRBD1 (6 bases). Trimming took 6 bases from V and 6 from J, leaving 20 bases between them. This CDR3 spans 14 amino acids. Germline assignment: CDR1 DFQATT and CDR2 SNEGSKA (reference sequence). The CDR3 coding sequence is TGCAGTGCCAGACTCCAGGGGAGGATCGATGGCTACACCTTC. Translation gives CSARLQGRIDGYTF.

The table lists this clonotype with a few counts. V gene TRBV20-1 combines with J gene TRBJ2-7; 9 bases align to TRBD1. CDR1 and CDR2 (germline): DFQATT, SNEGSKA (reference sequence). This CDR3 has 13 amino acids. V shed 5 bases, J shed 2 bases, and the junction held 4 bases outside the gene matches. The CDR3 DNA reads TGCAGTGCTGGGACAGGGTTAGCCTACGAGCAGTACTTC. Translated: CSAGTGLAYEQYF.

This clonotype has more than one count but fewer than ten. The chain carries TRBV29-1 and TRBJ2-5; D is unresolved. Deletions cut 7 bases from V and 5 bases from J, with 17 bases between. The CDR3 extends over 13 amino acids. Per germline, CDR1 SQVTM and CDR2 ANQGSEA. The CDR3 nucleotides are TGCAGCGCCGCAAGCAGGCTTCTTGAGACCCAGTACTTC. This codes for CSAASRLLETQYF. The full variable domain, completed using reference TRBV29-1 and TRBJ2-5, is SAVISQKPSRDICQRGTSLTIQCQVDSQVTMMFWYRQQPGQSLTLIATANQGSEATYESGFVIDKFPISRPNLTFSTLTVSNMSPEDSSIYLCSAASRLLETQYFGPGTRLLVL.

This clonotype was counted between two and nine times. This chain links TRBV20-1 with TRBJ2-3; D is ambiguous. CDR1 is DFQATT and CDR2 is SNEGSKA in the germline V gene (reference sequence). CDR3 length: 13 residues. V lost 4 bases, J lost 5 bases, and 13 bases lay in between. The CDR3 nucleotides read TGCAGTGCTATTATTATGGGTTTAGATACGCAGTATTTT. It is translated as CSAIIMGLDTQYF.

In this sample, this clonotype turned up a few times. The rearrangement links TRBV6-6 to TRBJ1-1; D is uncertain. The CDR3 is 13 amino acids. Germline-derived CDR1 and CDR2 are MNHNY and SVGAGI (reference sequence). V was clipped by 5 bases and J by 2 bases, with 9 bases between them. The CDR3 reads CASSTRQNTEAFF. The CDR3 region has the DNA TGTGCCAGCAGTACTCGACAAAACACTGAAGCTTTCTTT.